One TCR beta chain is described in this entry. What it binds is not known. Sequencing targeted expressed TCRB transcripts, as all isolated RNA had been reverse transcribed. Approximately 3.6 million reads were obtained on average from naive, central memory and regulatory T cell samples. The data were produced by immunoSEQ multiplex PCR, yet TCRdb's version contains in-frame clones alone and is incomplete. The profile shows 60,000 to 75,000 clones, about 60% of them singletons. This sample was taken from a study of beta chain features in type 1 diabetes. Broader study findings: Comparison showed that naive, central memory and Treg TCRB repertoires appeared more similar among patients than among healthy donors.

Per germline, CDR1 SGHRS and CDR2 YFSETQ. Trimming removed 4 bases from V and 5 bases from J; junction bases left unmatched: 11. This CDR3 has 15 residues. This clonotype originated in a woman aged 18-29 years in good health. The rearrangement links TRBV5-1 to TRBJ2-5; 7 bases are a match to TRBD2. The sample comprised Tregs from blood. The CDR3 nucleotides are TGCGCCAGCAGCCCCCCTGGGGCGGGGGAGGAGACCCAGTACTTC. It yields the protein CASSPPGAGEETQYF.